The entry that follows covers one T cell receptor (beta chain) sequence. How the authors handled the data: Researchers report that nucleated cell counts were estimated from reference gene primer amplification. Sequencing used immunoSEQ multiplex PCR; TCRdb keeps in-frame clones, though not all of them. V, J and clone size are those of that table, while D and trimming were read from the DNA. Among about 310,000 clones listed, more than 75% were seen once. The source of the sample is a study of blood T cell repertoires in COVID-19. The wider study: Donors in the United States, Italy and Spain gave samples during acute or convalescent COVID-19. T cells, B-cell-depleted T cells, or PBMCs supplied cDNA or gDNA.

The germline V and J ends were trimmed by 4 bases and 3 bases, with 11 bases remaining between them. The CDR3 has 15 amino acids. The germline gives CDR1 SGHRS, CDR2 YFSETQ. This clonotype originated in a woman between 45 and 65 years old who had recovered from COVID-19. Sequencing used peripheral blood. The chain has TRBV5-1 and TRBJ2-6; a possible D gene is TRBD1 (6 bases). CDR3 residues: CASSQQGVGANVLTF. CDR3 sequence (DNA): TGCGCCAGCAGCCAACAGGGAGTTGGGGCCAACGTCCTGACTTTC.